A single sample is the source of the 9 T cell receptor beta chains below, sequenced in a study of vaccination effects on CD4 cells after COVID-19 (dated by TCRdb to between 2021 and 2022). In the ViraFEST assay, PBMC were stimulated with viral peptide pools, and TCR sequencing was then used to find antigen-specific CD4+ T cell clonotypes based on their expansion. After approximately eleven days of culture, CD4+ T cells were isolated with the EasySep CD4+ T cell isolation kit. Each participant received two doses of an mRNA SARS-CoV-2 vaccine, either BNT162b2 or mRNA-1273. These TCRs' antigens remain unknown. The library was generated by the immunoSEQ multiplex PCR assay. TCRdb carries this immuneACCESS record with in-frame sequences only. Its versions omit some clonotypes, under half of them owing to an unresolved V gene in the studies checked, with the rest unexplained. The sample data list tens of thousands of clones, and 60% to 75% of these were observed just once. The ten largest clones represent 1.2% of the sample.

The specimen comprised CD4+ T cells from PBMCs cultured with HCoV-229E spike peptides, sampled after COVID-19 vaccination. The sample's cell subset or site label, in plain terms: HCoV-229E spike overlapping peptide pool stimulation. The receptors come from a human donor who received a COVID-19 vaccine.

The gene calls are TRBV10-1 and TRBJ1-5, with unresolved D. Germline CDR1 WNHNN, CDR2 SYGVQD (reference sequence). Trimming cost V 2 bases and J 4 bases, with 6 bases left between them. This CDR3 has 13 amino acids. The CDR3 here is CASSEAANQPQHF. The CDR3 DNA reads TGCGCCAGCAGTGAGGCGGCTAATCAGCCCCAGCATTTT.

The chain links TRBV7-2 to TRBJ2-1, with 9 positions matching TRBD2. This CDR3 has 15 amino acids. Germline CDR1 is SGHTA and CDR2 is FQGNSA. With 1 base clipped from V and 9 bases from J, the junction kept 7 bases outside the gene matches. In DNA form, the CDR3 reads TGTGCCAGCAGCTTAGATAGCGGGGGAGCGGCTGAGCAGTTCTTC. Protein product: CASSLDSGGAAEQFF.

The V call is TRBV14, the J call TRBJ1-4, with D possibly matching TRBD1 (5 bases). V was cut by 4 bases and J by 2 bases, with 14 bases left in between. The CDR3 loop spans 16 amino acids. Germline V gene lookup returns CDR1 SGHDN and CDR2 FVKESK. This CDR3 is CASSPNLGGTNEKLFF. The CDR3 nucleotides are TGTGCCAGCAGCCCAAACCTTGGGGGGACTAATGAAAAACTGTTTTTT.

The V gene is TRBV4-3, the J gene TRBJ1-6; D gene ambiguous. The CDR3 covers 14 residues. Trimming left V 1 base short and J 4 bases short, with 5 bases between. Germline V gene sequence: CDR1 LGHNA, CDR2 YSLEER. The chain's CDR3 is CASSQGRYNSPLHF. CDR3 DNA: TGCGCCAGCAGCCAAGGACGGTATAATTCACCCCTCCACTTT.

The rearrangement links TRBV28 to TRBJ2-7; D tentatively fits TRBD1 or TRBD2 (5 bases each). The CDR3 contains 15 residues. Trimming took off 6 bases at V and 2 bases at J, with 17 bases between the two ends. Germline V gene data show CDR1 as MDHEN and CDR2 as SYDVKM. The CDR3 sequence: CASRPGTLNPYEQYV. The CDR3 nucleotides read TGTGCCAGCAGACCCGGGACCCTAAACCCCTACGAGCAGTACGTC.

This chain links TRBV5-4 with TRBJ1-2; D gene ambiguous. CDR3 length: 13 residues. V was clipped by 0 bases and J by 2 bases, with 5 bases between them. From germline, CDR1 is SGHNT and CDR2 YYREEE (reference sequence). The CDR3 DNA reads as TGTGCCAGCAGCTTGGTCGGAAACTATGGCTACACCTTC. Amino acid sequence: CASSLVGNYGYTF.

J is TRBJ2-5 and V is TRBV18; D is unresolved. The germline V gene encodes CDR1 KGHSH and CDR2 LQKENI. CDR3 length equals 13 residues. Trimming stripped 0 bases from V and 4 bases from J, with 6 bases between. For the CDR3, the DNA is TGTGCCAGCTCACCACCGTCATTAGAGACCCAGTACTTC. Its protein product is CASSPPSLETQYF.

This clone was picked up a small number of times. The chain carries TRBV18 and TRBJ1-4; 10 positions match TRBD1. V lost 6 bases and J lost 8; bases outside the gene matches: 6. CDR1 and CDR2 from the germline V gene are KGHSH and LQKENI. This CDR3 region has 14 residues. The CDR3 spells CASSQTGQGEKLFF. The CDR3, as DNA: TGTGCCAGCTCCCAAACGGGACAGGGGGAAAAACTGTTTTTT.

The DNA of the CDR3 is TGTGCCAGCAGTTACGGGAGGACGAACTATGGCTACACCTTC. It yields the protein CASSYGRTNYGYTF. V and J are TRBV6-6 and TRBJ1-2; no reliable D call. Germline V gives CDR1 MNHNY, CDR2 SVGAGI (reference sequence). The germline V and J ends were trimmed by 2 bases and 2 bases, with 9 bases remaining between them. CDR3 length: 14 residues.